Each of the 30 T cell receptor beta chains below was sequenced from the same sample in a study of T-cell memory formation after mild COVID-19. TCRdb re-analysed the 5' RACE reads in MiXCR, keeping a single row per CDR3 protein. This sample carries 500,000 to 550,000 distinct CDR3 sequences, roughly 22% of them seen once, and the ten largest clones take around 13%. Sequencing was performed on PBMCs or a T cell subset sorted from them (not recorded which). Receptors were obtained from an adult woman who had mild COVID-19 (a few samples of this study predate the infection). Cell type and time point are not known.

V and J are TRBV4-1 and TRBJ2-4; perhaps TRBD2 as D (7 bases). V was shortened by 8 bases and J by 0 bases, with 20 bases between the two germline ends. The germline V gene encodes CDR1 MGHRA and CDR2 YSYEKL. The CDR3 contains 17 residues. As DNA, the CDR3 is TGCGCCAGCTCGAACAGGGCGGGGGTCCTAGCCAAAAACATTCAGTACTTC. Translating gives CASSNRAGVLAKNIQYF.

This clonotype was found many times. The chain combines TRBV7-6 with TRBJ2-1, with TRBD2 matching over 9 bases. The CDR3 loop spans 18 amino acids. The germline V gene encodes CDR1 SGHVS and CDR2 FNYEAQ. Trimming at V came to 1 base and at J to 7 bases, leaving 14 bases not matched to a gene. Here the CDR3 reads CASSLGAGGSGRLNEQFF. CDR3 sequence (DNA): TGTGCCAGCAGCTTAGGGGCCGGTGGGAGCGGGAGGTTGAATGAGCAGTTCTTC.

The chain joins TRBV7-6 to TRBJ2-1; weak D call: TRBD1 (5 bases). The V end was cut by 0 bases, the J end by 0 bases, with 15 bases between. The CDR3 has 18 amino acids. Germline V gene data show CDR1 as SGHVS and CDR2 as FNYEAQ. The CDR3 spells CASSLAYPGMGSYNEQFF. In nucleotides, the CDR3 is TGTGCCAGCAGCTTAGCCTACCCAGGGATGGGCTCCTACAATGAGCAGTTCTTC.

This clonotype was seen at least ten times. The chain has TRBV12-3 or TRBV12-4 and TRBJ2-2; D ambiguous. The CDR3 has 15 residues. V was trimmed by 5 bases and J by 4 bases, leaving 14 bases between them. CDR3 amino acids: CASSPTPTGTGELFF. CDR3 sequence (DNA): TGTGCCAGCAGTCCGACTCCGACGGGCACCGGGGAGCTGTTTTTT.

This clonotype was detected a few times. This chain uses TRBV7-9 with TRBJ2-1, with 8 bases fitting TRBD1. Germline V CDR1 and CDR2: SEHNR, FQNEAQ (reference sequence). The CDR3 contains 16 residues. V lost 4 bases and J lost 0; bases outside the gene matches: 5. The CDR3 DNA follows: TGTGCCAGCAGCTCCTGGACAGGGAGCTCCTACAATGAGCAGTTCTTC. It is translated as CASSSWTGSSYNEQFF.

The table lists this clonotype with a few counts. The CDR3 nucleotides read TGTGCCAGCAGCGTCGACAGGGGGCACACTGAAGCTTTCTTT. It codes for CASSVDRGHTEAFF. The chain combines TRBV7-3 with TRBJ1-1, with 10 positions matching TRBD1. The J segment lost 3 bases and the V segment lost 5 bases, leaving 3 bases of the junction unmatched. Looked up from germline, CDR1 is SGHTA and CDR2 is FQGTGA. This CDR3 has 14 residues.

This rearrangement joins TRBV6-5 to TRBJ1-4; the match to TRBD1 covers 7 bases. From germline, CDR1 is MNHEY and CDR2 SVGAGI. The CDR3 runs to 15 residues. Losses at the gene ends were 5 bases for V and 7 bases for J; bases not matched to a gene: 10. CDR3 residues: CASSRRDSPIEKLFF. CDR3 sequence (DNA): TGTGCCAGCAGTAGGCGGGACAGCCCAATTGAAAAACTGTTTTTT.

The rearrangement uses TRBV3-1 and TRBJ2-1; D may be TRBD2 (5 bases). The germline CDR1 and CDR2 sequences are LGHDT and YNNKEL (reference sequence). This CDR3 spans 15 amino acids. V was cut by 4 bases and J by 3 bases, with 13 bases left in between. The CDR3 here is CASSLGLEIYNEQFF. CDR3 bases: TGTGCCAGCAGCCTTGGACTGGAAATCTACAATGAGCAGTTCTTC.

V gene TRBV7-9 combines with J gene TRBJ2-2; TRBD2 might be the D (6 bases). V lost 6 bases to trimming and J lost 3 bases, with 11 bases between them. The CDR3 sequence is 14 residues long. Germline V gives CDR1 SEHNR, CDR2 FQNEAQ (reference sequence). DNA for the CDR3: TGTGCCAGCAGACTCCGGGAGTACACCGGGGAGCTGTTTTTT. Translated, it gives CASRLREYTGELFF. Variable domain in full (rest from reference TRBV7-9 and TRBJ2-2): DTGVSQNPRHKITKRGQNVTFRCDPISEHNRLYWYRQTLGQGPEFLTYFQNEAQLEKSRLLSDRFSAERPKGSFSTLEIQRTEQGDSAMYLCASRLREYTGELFFGEGSRLTVL.

This chain links TRBV18 with TRBJ1-5, with 7 bases lining up with TRBD1. With 0 bases clipped from V and 3 bases from J, the junction kept 8 bases outside the gene matches. The CDR3 covers 17 residues. The germline gives CDR1 KGHSH, CDR2 LQKENI. The CDR3: CASSPPGTVGINQPQHF. In DNA form, the CDR3 reads TGTGCCAGCTCACCACCGGGGACAGTGGGGATCAATCAGCCCCAGCATTTT.

The chain carries TRBV12-5 and TRBJ2-1; the match to TRBD2 covers 16 bases. Germline trimming cut 6 bases from V and 10 bases from J; bases unmatched to any gene: 9. The germline CDR1 and CDR2 sequences are LGHNT and FRNRAP. The CDR3 consists of 16 residues. Written as DNA, the CDR3 is TGTGCTAGTGGCCCGGGACTAGCGGGAGGGCCCCGGGAGCAGTTCTTC. Its translation is CASGPGLAGGPREQFF.

This clonotype was seen a handful of times. J is TRBJ1-1 and V is TRBV19; D gene uncertain. The V end lost 3 bases, the J end lost 0 bases, and 8 bases lay between the germline ends. This CDR3 spans 14 amino acids. Germline CDR1 LNHDA, CDR2 SQIVND (reference sequence). The CDR3 loop reads CASSMYSMNTEAFF. CDR3 coding DNA: TGTGCCAGTAGTATGTACAGCATGAACACTGAAGCTTTCTTT.

This clonotype has more than one count but fewer than ten. This chain links TRBV24-1 with TRBJ2-5; D remains ambiguous. Trimming took off 1 base at V and 0 bases at J, with 11 bases between the two ends. Germline V gene lookup returns CDR1 KGHDR and CDR2 SFDVKD. This CDR3 region has 16 residues. Here the CDR3 reads CATSDFGQLYQETQYF. The CDR3 region has the DNA TGTGCCACCAGTGATTTCGGGCAGCTTTACCAAGAGACCCAGTACTTC.

V usage is TRBV12-3 or TRBV12-4 and J usage is TRBJ1-5; D unresolved. V was cut by 3 bases and J by 1 base, with 10 bases left in between. The CDR3 extends over 15 amino acids. In DNA, the CDR3 is TGTGCCAGCAGTTTTAGTAGTACGAGCAATCAGCCCCAGCATTTT. Translation gives CASSFSSTSNQPQHF.

This clonotype was seen many times. The J gene is TRBJ2-7, the V gene TRBV7-8, with 8 bases matching TRBD1. Unmatched junction bases numbered 8, after V lost 1 base and J lost 9 bases. The CDR3 has 14 residues. The germline gives CDR1 SGHVS, CDR2 FQNEAQ. The CDR3 region is CASSLGTQGGVQYF. As DNA, the CDR3 is TGTGCCAGCAGCTTAGGGACACAGGGGGGTGTGCAGTACTTC.

The gene calls are TRBV24-1 and TRBJ2-3; D gene ambiguous. Germline-derived CDR1 and CDR2 are KGHDR and SFDVKD. Deletions cut 7 bases from V and 0 bases from J, with 13 bases between. The CDR3 totals 15 residues. CDR3 protein: CATRVGSSSTDTQYF. The CDR3 DNA follows: TGTGCCACCAGAGTAGGATCGTCAAGCACAGATACGCAGTATTTT.

This clonotype was seen a handful of times. The V gene is TRBV15, the J gene TRBJ2-2; D tentatively reads TRBD1 or TRBD2 (7 bases each). Trimming cost V 1 base and J 5 bases, with 14 bases left between them. The CDR3 runs to 16 residues. Looked up from germline, CDR1 is LNHNV and CDR2 is YYDKDF (reference sequence). The CDR3 sequence: CATSRVPRGGTGELFF. CDR3 coding DNA: TGTGCCACCAGCAGAGTACCCAGGGGGGGTACCGGGGAGCTGTTTTTT.

The CDR3 DNA reads TGTGCCAGCAGTCTCCTGGGAGGGGGCGCGGTGAACACCGGGGAGCTGTTTTTT. Protein: CASSLLGGGAVNTGELFF. V is TRBV2 and J is TRBJ2-2; D assignment may be TRBD1 or TRBD2 (7 bases each). CDR3 length equals 18 residues. V lost 5 bases and J 1 base, leaving 20 bases between the germline ends. Germline loops: CDR1 SNHLY, CDR2 FYNNEI.

The chain couples TRBV20-1 to TRBJ1-5, with D perhaps TRBD1 (5 bases). V gave up 2 bases and J gave up 1 base, with 12 bases separating them. The CDR3 loop spans 15 amino acids. The germline V gene has CDR1 DFQATT and CDR2 SNEGSKA (reference sequence). CDR3 amino acids: CSARKGDFSNQPQHF. In nucleotides, the CDR3 is TGCAGTGCTAGAAAAGGGGATTTCAGCAATCAGCCCCAGCATTTT.

This clonotype was observed a handful of times. V and J are TRBV20-1 and TRBJ1-1; no clear D gene. The CDR3 has 14 residues. In germline, CDR1 is DFQATT, CDR2 SNEGSKA (reference sequence). Trimming removed 3 bases from V and 2 bases from J, with 13 bases in between. This CDR3 reads CSASRTLRNTEAFF. CDR3 sequence (DNA): TGCAGTGCTAGCAGGACCCTTCGAAACACTGAAGCTTTCTTT.

This clonotype turned up a few times. The CDR3 here is CASSRLAGFTDTQYF. The DNA for the CDR3 is TGTGCCAGCAGTCGACTAGCGGGGTTCACAGATACGCAGTATTTT. This chain uses TRBV6-5 with TRBJ2-3; 11 nucleotides agree with TRBD2. The CDR3 is 15 amino acids. The V gene end was trimmed by 5 bases and the J gene end by 2 bases; junction bases not matched to a gene: 3. Germline loops: CDR1 MNHEY, CDR2 SVGAGI.

The V and J genes are TRBV7-6 and TRBJ1-3; 10 bases align to TRBD1. The germline gives CDR1 SGHVS, CDR2 FNYEAQ. V shed 5 bases, J shed 0 bases, and the junction held 7 bases outside the gene matches. CDR3 length: 17 amino acids. The CDR3 DNA follows: TGTGCCAGCAGCCCCGGACAGGGGGGGTTCTCTGGAAACACCATATATTTT. This translates into CASSPGQGGFSGNTIYF.

The chain joins TRBV11-1 to TRBJ2-7; weak D call: TRBD1 (6 bases). Germline assignment: CDR1 SGHAT and CDR2 FQDESV (reference sequence). Trimming removed 2 bases from V and 1 base from J, with 9 bases in between. The CDR3 spans 14 residues. The CDR3 region is CASSLRTGSYEQYF. In DNA form, the CDR3 reads TGTGCCAGCAGCTTACGCACAGGGTCCTACGAGCAGTACTTC.

This clonotype came up once. In nucleotides, the CDR3 is TGCGCCAGCAGCTTGTCCGGGACAGGGAGGGGCACTGAAGCTTTCTTT. Translation gives CASSLSGTGRGTEAFF. V and J are TRBV5-1 and TRBJ1-1; 9 bases fit TRBD1. The CDR3 is 16 residues long. The J segment lost 4 bases and the V segment lost 1 base, leaving 8 bases of the junction unmatched. CDR1 and CDR2 from the germline V gene are SGHRS and YFSETQ.

The table lists this clonotype with a few counts. This sequence joins TRBV7-9 and TRBJ2-1; TRBD2 agrees at 10 bases. This CDR3 region has 12 residues. The V and J ends lost 7 bases and 8 bases, in that order; junction bases with no gene match: 2. Germline CDR1 SEHNR, CDR2 FQNEAQ (reference sequence). This chain's CDR3 is CASTLAGDEQFF. The CDR3 bases are TGTGCCAGCACCCTAGCGGGGGATGAGCAGTTCTTC.

The chain joins TRBV28 to TRBJ2-4; D may be TRBD1 (6 bases). The germline CDR1 and CDR2 sequences are MDHEN and SYDVKM. V was cut by 2 bases and J by 3 bases, with 11 bases left in between. CDR3 size: 15 residues. CDR3 amino acids: CASSLDRILKNIQYF. CDR3 in DNA: TGTGCCAGCAGTTTAGACAGGATTCTCAAAAACATTCAGTACTTC. The full variable domain, in which reference TRBV28 and TRBJ2-4 provide the parts outside the CDR3, is DVKVTQSSRYLVKRTGEKVFLECVQDMDHENMFWYRQDPGLGLRLIYFSYDVKMKEKGDIPEGYSVSREKKERFSLILESASTNQTSMYLCASSLDRILKNIQYFGAGTRLSVL.

The rearrangement joins TRBV4-1 to TRBJ2-1; 9 bases fit TRBD2. This CDR3 has 15 amino acids. The germline CDR1 and CDR2 sequences are MGHRA and YSYEKL. With V trimmed by 0 bases and J by 8 bases, 5 bases remained unmatched. The CDR3 spells CASSQERGGFYEQFF. CDR3 nucleotide sequence: TGCGCCAGCAGCCAAGAGCGGGGGGGCTTCTATGAGCAGTTCTTC.

This clonotype was counted between two and nine times. The V call is TRBV25-1, the J call TRBJ1-5; TRBD1 might be the D (5 bases). V was shortened by 0 bases and J by 7 bases, with 10 bases between the two germline ends. Per the germline V gene, CDR1 is MGHDK and CDR2 is SYGVNS. CDR3 length: 14 amino acids. The CDR3 loop reads CASSEYGRAQPQHF. The CDR3, as DNA: TGTGCCAGCAGTGAATATGGCAGGGCCCAGCCCCAGCATTTT.

The V call is TRBV7-9, the J call TRBJ1-2, with 7 bases that match TRBD1. This CDR3 comprises 16 residues. Germline V gives CDR1 SEHNR, CDR2 FQNEAQ (reference sequence). V dropped 1 base and J dropped 8; count of bases not matched to a gene: 13. Here the CDR3 DNA reads TGTGCCAGCAGCTTAGGTCCAGTGACAGGGACTAACGGCTACACCTTC. It specifies CASSLGPVTGTNGYTF.

This clonotype was recorded a few times. CDR3 loop: CASIGDYGYTF. The DNA of the CDR3 is TGTGCCAGCATTGGGGACTATGGCTACACCTTC. V usage is TRBV5-6 and J usage is TRBJ1-2; D remains unclear. The CDR3 loop spans 11 amino acids. Looked up from germline, CDR1 is SGHDT and CDR2 is YYEEEE. Trimming shortened V by 6 bases and J by 3 bases, and 6 bases separated the two germline ends.